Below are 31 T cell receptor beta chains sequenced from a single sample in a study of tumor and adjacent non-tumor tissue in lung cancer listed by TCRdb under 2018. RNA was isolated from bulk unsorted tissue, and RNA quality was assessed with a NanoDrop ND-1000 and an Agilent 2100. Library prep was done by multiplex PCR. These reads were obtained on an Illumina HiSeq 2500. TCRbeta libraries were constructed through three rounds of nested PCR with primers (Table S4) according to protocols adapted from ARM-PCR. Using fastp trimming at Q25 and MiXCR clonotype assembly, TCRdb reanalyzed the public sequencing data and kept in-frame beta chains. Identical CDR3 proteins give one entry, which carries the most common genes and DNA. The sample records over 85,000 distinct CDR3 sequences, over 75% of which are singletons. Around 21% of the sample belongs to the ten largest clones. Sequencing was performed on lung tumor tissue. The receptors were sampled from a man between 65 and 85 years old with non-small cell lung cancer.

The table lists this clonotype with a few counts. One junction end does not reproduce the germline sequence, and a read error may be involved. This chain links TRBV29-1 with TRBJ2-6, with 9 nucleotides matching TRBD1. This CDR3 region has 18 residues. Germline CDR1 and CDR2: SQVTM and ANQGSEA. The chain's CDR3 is CSVSDRDRVSSGANLLTF. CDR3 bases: TGCAGCGTTTCCGACCGGGACAGGGTTTCCTCTGGGGCCAACCTCCTAACTTTC.

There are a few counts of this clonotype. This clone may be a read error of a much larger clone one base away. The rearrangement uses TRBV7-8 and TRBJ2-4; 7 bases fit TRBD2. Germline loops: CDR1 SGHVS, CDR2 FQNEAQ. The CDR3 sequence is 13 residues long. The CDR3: CVSVGRNKNIQYF. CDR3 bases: TGTGTCAGCGTCGGGAGGAACAAAAACATTCAGTACTTC.

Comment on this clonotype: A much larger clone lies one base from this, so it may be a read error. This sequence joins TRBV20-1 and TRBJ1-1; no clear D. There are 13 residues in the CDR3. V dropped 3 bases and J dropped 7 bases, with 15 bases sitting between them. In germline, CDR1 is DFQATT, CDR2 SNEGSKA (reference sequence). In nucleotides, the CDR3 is TGCAGTGCTAGCGGCCCGGGTAGCCTTGAAGCTTTCTTT. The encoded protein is CSASGPGSLEAFF.

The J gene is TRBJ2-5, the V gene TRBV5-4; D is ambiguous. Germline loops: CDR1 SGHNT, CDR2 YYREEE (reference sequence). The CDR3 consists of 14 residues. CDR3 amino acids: CISSSRQDQETQYF. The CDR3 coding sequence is TGTATCAGCAGCTCGAGGCAGGATCAAGAGACCCAGTACTTC.

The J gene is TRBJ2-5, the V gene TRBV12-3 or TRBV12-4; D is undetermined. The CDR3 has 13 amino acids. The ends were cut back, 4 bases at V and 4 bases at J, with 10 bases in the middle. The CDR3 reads CASSSISLETQYF. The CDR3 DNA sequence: TGTGCCAGCAGTTCAATCAGCTTAGAGACCCAGTACTTC.

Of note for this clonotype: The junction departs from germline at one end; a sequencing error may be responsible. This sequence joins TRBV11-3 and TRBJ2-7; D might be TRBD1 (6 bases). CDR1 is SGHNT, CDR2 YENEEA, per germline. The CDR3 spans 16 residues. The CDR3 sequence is CTGSSTGKTGSDEQYF. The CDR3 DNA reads TGTACCGGCAGCTCCACCGGTAAGACAGGAAGTGACGAGCAATACTTC.

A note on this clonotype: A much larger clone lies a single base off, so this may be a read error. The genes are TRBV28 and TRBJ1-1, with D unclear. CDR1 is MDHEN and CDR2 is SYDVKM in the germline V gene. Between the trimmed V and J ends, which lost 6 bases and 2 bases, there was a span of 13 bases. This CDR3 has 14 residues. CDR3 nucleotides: TGTGCCAGCAGCGACGGACGGCCAAACACTGAAGCTTTCTTT. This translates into CASSDGRPNTEAFF.

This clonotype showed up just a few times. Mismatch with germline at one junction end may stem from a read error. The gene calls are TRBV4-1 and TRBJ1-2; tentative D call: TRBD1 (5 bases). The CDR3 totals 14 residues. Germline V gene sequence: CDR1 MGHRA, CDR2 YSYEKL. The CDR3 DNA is TGTGCCAGCAGCCAAGTGAGGGGAATCTGTGGCTACACCTTC. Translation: CASSQVRGICGYTF.

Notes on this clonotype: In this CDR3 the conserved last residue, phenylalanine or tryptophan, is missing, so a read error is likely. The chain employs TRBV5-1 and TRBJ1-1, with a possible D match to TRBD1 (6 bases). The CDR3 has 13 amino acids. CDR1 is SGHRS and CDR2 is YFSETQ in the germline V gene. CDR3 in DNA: TGCGCCAACAGCTATCCAGGGGTCGCTGAAGCTTTCATT. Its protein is CANSYPGVAEAFI.

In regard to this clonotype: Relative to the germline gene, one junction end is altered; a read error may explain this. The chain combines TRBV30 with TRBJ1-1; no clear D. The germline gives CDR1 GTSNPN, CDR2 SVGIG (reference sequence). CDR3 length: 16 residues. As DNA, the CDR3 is TGTGCCTGGAGTGTATCCCGGACCGGGATGAACGCTGAAGCTTTCTTT. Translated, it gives CAWSVSRTGMNAEAFF.

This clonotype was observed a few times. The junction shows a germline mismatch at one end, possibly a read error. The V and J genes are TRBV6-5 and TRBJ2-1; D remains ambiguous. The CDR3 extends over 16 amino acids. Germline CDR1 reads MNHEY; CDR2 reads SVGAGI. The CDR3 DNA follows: TGTGCCAGCAGCTATCCCGGGCCACGCTCCTACAATGAGCAATTCTTC. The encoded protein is CASSYPGPRSYNEQFF.

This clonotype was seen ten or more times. The DNA of the CDR3 is TGTGCCAGCACTGGACTCCGGAACACCGGGGAGCTGTTTTTT. Its translation: CASTGLRNTGELFF. The V and J genes are TRBV6-2 or TRBV6-3 and TRBJ2-2, with D perhaps matching TRBD2 (5 bases). Per germline, CDR1 MNHEY and CDR2 SVGEGT. This CDR3 is built from 14 residues. The V end lost 7 bases, the J end lost 1 base, and 10 bases lay between the germline ends.

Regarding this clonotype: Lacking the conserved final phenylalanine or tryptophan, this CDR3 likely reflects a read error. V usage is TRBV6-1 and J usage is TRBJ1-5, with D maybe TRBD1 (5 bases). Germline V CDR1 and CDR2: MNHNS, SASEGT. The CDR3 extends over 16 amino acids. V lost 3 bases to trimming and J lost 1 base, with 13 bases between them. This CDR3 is CASSDIGAGSNQPQHL. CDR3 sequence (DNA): TGTGCCAGCAGTGATATCGGGGCAGGGAGCAATCAGCCCCAGCATCTT.

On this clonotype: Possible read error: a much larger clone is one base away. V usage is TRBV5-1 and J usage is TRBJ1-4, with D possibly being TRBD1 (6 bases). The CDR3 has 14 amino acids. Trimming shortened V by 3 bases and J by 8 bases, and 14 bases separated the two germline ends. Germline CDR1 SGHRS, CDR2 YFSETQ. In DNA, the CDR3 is TGCGCCAGCAGCTCGTTGGGGGCTGGAGAAAAACTGTTTTTT. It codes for CASSSLGAGEKLFF.

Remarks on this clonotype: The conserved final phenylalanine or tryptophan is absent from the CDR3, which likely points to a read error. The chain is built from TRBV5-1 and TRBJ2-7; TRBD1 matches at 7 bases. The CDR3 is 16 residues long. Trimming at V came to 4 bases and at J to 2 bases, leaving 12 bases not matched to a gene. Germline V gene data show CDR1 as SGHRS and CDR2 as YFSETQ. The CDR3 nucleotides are TGCGCCAGCAGCCGATTGCCGGGACAGAACACCTACGAGCAGTACTTA. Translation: CASSRLPGQNTYEQYL.

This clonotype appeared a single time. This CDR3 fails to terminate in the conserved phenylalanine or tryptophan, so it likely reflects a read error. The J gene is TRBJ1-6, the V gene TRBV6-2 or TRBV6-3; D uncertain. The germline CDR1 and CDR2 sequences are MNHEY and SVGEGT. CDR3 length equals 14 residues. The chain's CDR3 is CASSPRATASPLHL. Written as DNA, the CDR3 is TGTGCCAGCAGCCCACGAGCAACGGCTTCACCTCTCCACCTT.

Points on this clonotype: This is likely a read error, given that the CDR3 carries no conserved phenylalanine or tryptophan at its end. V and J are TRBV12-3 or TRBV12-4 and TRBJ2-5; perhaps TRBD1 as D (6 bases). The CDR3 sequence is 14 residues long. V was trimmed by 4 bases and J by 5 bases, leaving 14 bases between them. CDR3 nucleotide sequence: TGTGCCAGCAGTTCGGCCAGGGGCCAGGAGACCCAGTACTTA. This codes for CASSSARGQETQYL.

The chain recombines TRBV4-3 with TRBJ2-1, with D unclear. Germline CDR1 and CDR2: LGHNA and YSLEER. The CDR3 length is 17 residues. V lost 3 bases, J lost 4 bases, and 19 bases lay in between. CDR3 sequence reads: CASSQDPAVAEYNEQFF. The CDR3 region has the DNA TGCGCCAGCAGCCAGGACCCAGCCGTAGCTGAATACAATGAGCAGTTCTTC.

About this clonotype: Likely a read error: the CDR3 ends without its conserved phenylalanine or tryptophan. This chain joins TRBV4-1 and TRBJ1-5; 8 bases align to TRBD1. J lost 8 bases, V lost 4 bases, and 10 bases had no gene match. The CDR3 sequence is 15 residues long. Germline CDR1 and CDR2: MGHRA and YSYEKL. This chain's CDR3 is CASSRVAGGRKPQHL. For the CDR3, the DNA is TGCGCCAGCAGCCGAGTAGCAGGGGGCCGTAAGCCCCAGCATTTA.

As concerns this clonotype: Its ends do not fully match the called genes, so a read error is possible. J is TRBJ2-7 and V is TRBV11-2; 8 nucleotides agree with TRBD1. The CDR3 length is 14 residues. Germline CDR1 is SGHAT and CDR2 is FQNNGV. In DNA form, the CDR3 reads TGCACCAGCAACCTGGGACAGGTCTCCTACGAGCAGTACTTC. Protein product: CTSNLGQVSYEQYF. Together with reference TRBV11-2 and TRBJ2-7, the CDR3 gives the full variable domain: EAGVAQSPRYKIIEKRQSVAFWCNPISGHATLYWYQQILGQGPKLLIQFQNNGVVDDSQLPKDRFSAERLKGVDSTLKIQPAKLEDSAVYLCTSNLGQVSYEQYFGPGTRLTVT.

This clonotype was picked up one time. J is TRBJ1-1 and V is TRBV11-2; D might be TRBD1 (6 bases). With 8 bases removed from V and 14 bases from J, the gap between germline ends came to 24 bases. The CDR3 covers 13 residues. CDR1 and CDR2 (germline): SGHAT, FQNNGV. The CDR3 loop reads CASDLGTSHKPFF. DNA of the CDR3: TGTGCCAGCGACTTAGGGACATCCCATAAACCATTCTTT.

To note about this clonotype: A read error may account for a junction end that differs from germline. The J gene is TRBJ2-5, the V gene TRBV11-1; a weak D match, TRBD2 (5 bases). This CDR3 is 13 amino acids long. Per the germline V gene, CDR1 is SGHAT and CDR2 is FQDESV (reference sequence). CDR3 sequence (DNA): TGTGCCGGCAGCTTAGGACTGGCAGAGACTCAGTACTTC. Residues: CAGSLGLAETQYF.

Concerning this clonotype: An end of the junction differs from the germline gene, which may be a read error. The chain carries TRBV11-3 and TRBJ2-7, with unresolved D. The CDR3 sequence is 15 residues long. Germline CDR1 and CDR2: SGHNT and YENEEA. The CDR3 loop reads CVSSLVSVSSYEQYF. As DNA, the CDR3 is TGTGTCAGCAGCTTAGTCTCAGTTAGCTCCTACGAGCAGTACTTC.

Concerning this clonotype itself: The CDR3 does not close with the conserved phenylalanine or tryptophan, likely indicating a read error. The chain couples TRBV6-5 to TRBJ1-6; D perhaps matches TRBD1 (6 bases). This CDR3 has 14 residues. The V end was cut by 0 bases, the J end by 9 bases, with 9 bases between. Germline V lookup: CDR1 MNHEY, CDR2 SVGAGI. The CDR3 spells CASSYSIGGSPLHL. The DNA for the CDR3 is TGTGCCAGCAGTTACTCGATAGGGGGTTCACCCCTCCACTTA.

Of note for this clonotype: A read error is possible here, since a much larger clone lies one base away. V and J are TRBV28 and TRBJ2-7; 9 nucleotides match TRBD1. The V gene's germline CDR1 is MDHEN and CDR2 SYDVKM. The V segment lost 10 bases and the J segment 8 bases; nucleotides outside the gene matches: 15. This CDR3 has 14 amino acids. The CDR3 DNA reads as TGTGCCATCTCCCCGGGACAGGGTCAATACAAGCAGTACTTC. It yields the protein CAISPGQGQYKQYF.

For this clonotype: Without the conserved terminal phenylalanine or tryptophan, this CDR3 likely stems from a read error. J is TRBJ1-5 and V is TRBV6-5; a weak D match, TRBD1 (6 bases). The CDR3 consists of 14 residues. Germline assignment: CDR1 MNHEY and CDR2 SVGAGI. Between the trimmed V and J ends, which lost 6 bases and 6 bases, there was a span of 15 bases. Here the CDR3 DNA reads TGTGCCAGCAGCAAGGGGGGCCTCTGTCAGCCCCAGCATCTT. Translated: CASSKGGLCQPQHL.

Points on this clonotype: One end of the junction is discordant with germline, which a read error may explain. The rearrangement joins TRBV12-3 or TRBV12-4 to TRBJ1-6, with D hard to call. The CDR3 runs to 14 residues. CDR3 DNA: TGTGCCAACAGTCGGATAGTCTATAATTCACCTCTCCACTTT. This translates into CANSRIVYNSPLHF.

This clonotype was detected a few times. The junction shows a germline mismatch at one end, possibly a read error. The CDR3 sequence is CSSSLAFTSSYEQYF. CDR3 DNA sequence: TGTTCCAGTAGCTTAGCCTTTACGTCCTCCTACGAGCAGTACTTC. The V gene is TRBV11-2, the J gene TRBJ2-7; D not resolved. In germline, CDR1 is SGHAT, CDR2 FQNNGV. This CDR3 has 15 residues. Looking up the rest from reference TRBV11-2 and TRBJ2-7 gives the full variable domain: EAGVAQSPRYKIIEKRQSVAFWCNPISGHATLYWYQQILGQGPKLLIQFQNNGVVDDSQLPKDRFSAERLKGVDSTLKIQPAKLEDSAVYLCSSSLAFTSSYEQYFGPGTRLTVT.

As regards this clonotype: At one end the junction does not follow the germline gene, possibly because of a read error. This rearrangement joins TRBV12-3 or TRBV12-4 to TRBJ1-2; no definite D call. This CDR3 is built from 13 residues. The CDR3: CPSSIGIVYGYTF. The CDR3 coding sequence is TGTCCCAGCAGTATCGGGATAGTCTATGGCTACACCTTC.

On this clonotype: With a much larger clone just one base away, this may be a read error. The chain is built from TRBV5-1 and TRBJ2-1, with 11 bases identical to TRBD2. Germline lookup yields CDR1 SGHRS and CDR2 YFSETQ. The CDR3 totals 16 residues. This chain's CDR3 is CASSPGGLAVGNELFF. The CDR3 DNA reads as TGCGCCAGCAGCCCGGGGGGACTAGCGGTGGGCAATGAGCTGTTCTTC.

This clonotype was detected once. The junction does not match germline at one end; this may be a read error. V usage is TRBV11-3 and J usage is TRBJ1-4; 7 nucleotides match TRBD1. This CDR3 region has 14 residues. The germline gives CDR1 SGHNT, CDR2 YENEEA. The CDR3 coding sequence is TGTGCCAGCAGCAGGACAGGTTCTGGTGAAAACCTGCTTTTT. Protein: CASSRTGSGENLLF.